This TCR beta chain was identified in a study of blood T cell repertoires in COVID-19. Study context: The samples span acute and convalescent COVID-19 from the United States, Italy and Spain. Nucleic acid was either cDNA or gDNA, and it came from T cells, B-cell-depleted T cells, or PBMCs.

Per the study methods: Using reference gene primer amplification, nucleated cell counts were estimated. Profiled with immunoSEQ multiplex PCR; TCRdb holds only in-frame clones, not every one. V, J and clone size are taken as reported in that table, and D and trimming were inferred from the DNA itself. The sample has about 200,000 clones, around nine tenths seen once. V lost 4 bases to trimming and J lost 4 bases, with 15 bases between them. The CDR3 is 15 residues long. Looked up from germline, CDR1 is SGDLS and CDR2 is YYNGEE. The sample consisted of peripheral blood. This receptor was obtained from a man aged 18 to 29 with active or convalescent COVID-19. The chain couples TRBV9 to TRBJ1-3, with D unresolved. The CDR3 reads CASSRTVVVGNTIYF. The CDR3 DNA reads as TGTGCCAGCAGCAGGACTGTGGTAGTGGGAAACACCATATATTTT.